The clone carrying this TCR beta chain was observed a few times. This record comes from a study of T cell changes during pregnancy in multiple sclerosis. Data came from immunoSEQ multiplex PCR; TCRdb stores just in-frame clones and leaves some out. Of about 70,000 clones detected, approximately 90% appear once; the ten largest clones hold approximately 1.3%. The CDR3 consists of 13 residues. The germline V and J ends were trimmed by 0 bases and 7 bases, with 9 bases remaining between them. The germline V gene has CDR1 LGHNA and CDR2 YNFKEQ. The TCR sequence derives from a female donor in good health, enrolled as a control in a pregnancy study. This sample comprised peripheral blood, obtained in the third trimester of pregnancy. The genes are TRBV4-2 and TRBJ1-1, with D possibly being TRBD1 (5 bases). As DNA, the CDR3 is TGTGCCAGCAGCCAAGATTACGACAGTGAAGCTTTCTTT. Translated, it gives CASSQDYDSEAFF.